This TCR beta chain was captured by sequencing in a study of tumor-infiltrating lymphocytes in primary liver carcinoma. The V end lost 7 bases, the J end lost 4 bases, and 15 bases lay between the germline ends. Germline lookup yields CDR1 ENHRY and CDR2 SYGVKD. CDR3 length: 14 amino acids. Synthesis of TCR beta cDNA was carried out from approximately 500 ng total RNA with a constant-region primer. Modified slightly, ARM-PCR produced TCR beta libraries over three nested multiplex PCR rounds. With TRBV1-TRBV30 forward primers and a C-beta reverse primer, the first two PCR rounds were run for around 10 cycles each. A single record per CDR3 protein comes from TCRdb applying MiXCR to the multiplex PCR reads. This table holds around 210,000 distinct CDR3 sequences, 65% found once. Blood RNA was derived from unsorted whole blood, and germline DNA was extracted too. This clonotype showed up many times.

This receptor was obtained from a woman aged 55-70 years with primary liver carcinoma and hepatitis B virus infection. The specimen was peripheral blood. The chain employs TRBV10-3 and TRBJ2-3; D is unclear. The DNA for the CDR3 is TGTGCCATCACCGACATTCTGGGCGCAGATACGCAGTATTTT. It is translated as CAITDILGADTQYF.